The clone carrying this T cell receptor beta chain was seen repeatedly, ten times or more. The antigen is unknown. Arm-PCR of CDR3 regions and iRepertoire HTBI primers were the basis on which TCR beta libraries were built. TCRdb called the multiplex PCR reads again in MiXCR, with one record for every CDR3 protein. The sample has about 220,000 distinct CDR3 sequences, roughly 19% seen once. This record belongs to a study of regulatory T cells in long-lasting Graves disease. Findings of the study overall: Persistent Graves' patients possessed reduced TCR diversity relative to recently diagnosed ones.

Regarding time point: newly diagnosed GD, antithyroid drugs for less than 3 months. PBMC-derived RNA was used for the TCR library. This sample also appeared in a second study, on T cells in Graves' hyperthyroidism and ophthalmopathy. That source adds: A first-round RT-PCR of the TCR CDR3 used the HTBI primer set.

The TCR was taken from a woman aged 25 to 39 with Graves disease. The sequenced sample was peripheral blood mononuclear cells (PBMCs), obtained at new diagnosis, from a patient treated with antithyroid drugs.

CDR3 loop: CASSYLPYYHKTGVNEKLFF. Here the CDR3 DNA reads TGTGCCAGCAGTTACCTACCGTACTACCATAAGACAGGGGTGAATGAAAAACTGTTTTTT. V gene TRBV6-5 combines with J gene TRBJ1-4; 8 bases match TRBD1. V shed 2 bases, J shed 5 bases, and the junction held 19 bases outside the gene matches. The CDR3 totals 20 residues. The germline gives CDR1 MNHEY, CDR2 SVGAGI.